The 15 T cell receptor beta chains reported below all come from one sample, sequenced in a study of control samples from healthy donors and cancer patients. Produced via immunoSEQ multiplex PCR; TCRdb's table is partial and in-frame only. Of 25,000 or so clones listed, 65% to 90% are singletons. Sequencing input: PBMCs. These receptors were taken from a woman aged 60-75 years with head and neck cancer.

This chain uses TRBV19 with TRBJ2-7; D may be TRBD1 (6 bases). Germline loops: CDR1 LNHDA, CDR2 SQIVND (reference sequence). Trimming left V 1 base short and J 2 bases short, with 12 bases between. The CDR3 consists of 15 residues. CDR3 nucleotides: TGTGCCAGTAGTATAGGAAGCAGGGGTACCTACGAGCAGTACTTC. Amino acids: CASSIGSRGTYEQYF.

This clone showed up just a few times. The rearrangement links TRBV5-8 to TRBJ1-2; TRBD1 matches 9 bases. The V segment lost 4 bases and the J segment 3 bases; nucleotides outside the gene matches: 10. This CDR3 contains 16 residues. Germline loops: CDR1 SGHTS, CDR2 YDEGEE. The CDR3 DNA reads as TGTGCCAGCAGCCCCACGGGACAGGGAAACTACTATGGCTACACCTTC. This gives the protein CASSPTGQGNYYGYTF.

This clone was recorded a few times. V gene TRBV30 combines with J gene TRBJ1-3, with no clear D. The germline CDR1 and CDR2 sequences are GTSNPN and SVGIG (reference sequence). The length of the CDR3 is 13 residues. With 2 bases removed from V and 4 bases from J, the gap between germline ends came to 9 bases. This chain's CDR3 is CAWSLSEGNTIYF. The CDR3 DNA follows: TGTGCCTGGAGTCTCTCGGAGGGAAACACCATATATTTT. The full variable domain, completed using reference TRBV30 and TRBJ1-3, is SQTIHQWPATLVQPVGSPLSLECTVEGTSNPNLYWYRQAAGRGLQLLFYSVGIGQISSEVPQNLSASRPQDRQFILSSKKLLLSDSGFYLCAWSLSEGNTIYFGEGSWLTVV.

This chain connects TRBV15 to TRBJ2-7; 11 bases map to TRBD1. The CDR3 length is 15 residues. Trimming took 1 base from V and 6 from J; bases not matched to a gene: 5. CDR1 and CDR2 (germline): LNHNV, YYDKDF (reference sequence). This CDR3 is CATSRGRDRGSEQYF. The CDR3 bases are TGTGCCACCAGCAGAGGCCGGGACAGGGGGAGCGAGCAGTACTTC. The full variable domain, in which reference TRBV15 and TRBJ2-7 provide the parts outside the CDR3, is DAMVIQNPRYQVTQFGKPVTLSCSQTLNHNVMYWYQQKSSQAPKLLFHYYDKDFNNEADTPDNFQSRRPNTSFCFLDIRSPGLGDTAMYLCATSRGRDRGSEQYFGPGTRLTVT.

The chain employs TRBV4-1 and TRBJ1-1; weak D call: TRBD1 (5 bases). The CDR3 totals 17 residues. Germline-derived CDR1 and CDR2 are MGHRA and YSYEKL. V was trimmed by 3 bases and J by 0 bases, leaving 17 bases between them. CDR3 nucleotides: TGCGCCAGCAGCCAGGGGACGGCGATTCGAATGAACACTGAAGCTTTCTTT. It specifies CASSQGTAIRMNTEAFF.

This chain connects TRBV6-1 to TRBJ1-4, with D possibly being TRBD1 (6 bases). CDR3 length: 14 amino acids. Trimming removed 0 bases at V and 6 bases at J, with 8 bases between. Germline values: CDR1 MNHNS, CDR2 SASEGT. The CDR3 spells CASSEAGAYEKLFF. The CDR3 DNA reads TGTGCCAGCAGTGAAGCGGGGGCATATGAAAAACTGTTTTTT.

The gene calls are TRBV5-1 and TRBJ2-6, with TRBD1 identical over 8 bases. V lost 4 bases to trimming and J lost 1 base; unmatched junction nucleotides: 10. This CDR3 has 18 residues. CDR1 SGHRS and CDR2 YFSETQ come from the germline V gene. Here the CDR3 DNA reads TGCGCCAGCAGCCTGGGAAGACAGGGGCCATCTGGGGCCAACGTCCTGACTTTC. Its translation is CASSLGRQGPSGANVLTF.

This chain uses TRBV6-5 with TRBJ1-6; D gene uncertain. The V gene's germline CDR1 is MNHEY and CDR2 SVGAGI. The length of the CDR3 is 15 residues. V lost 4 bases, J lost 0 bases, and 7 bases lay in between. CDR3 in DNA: TGTGCCAGCAGTTTGGGTGACTCCTATAATTCACCCCTCCACTTT. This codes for CASSLGDSYNSPLHF.

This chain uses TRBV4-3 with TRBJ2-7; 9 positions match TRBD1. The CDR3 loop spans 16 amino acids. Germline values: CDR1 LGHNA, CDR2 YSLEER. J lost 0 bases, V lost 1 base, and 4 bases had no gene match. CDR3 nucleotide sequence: TGCGCCAGCAGCCAAGGGACAGGGGCCAGCTCCTACGAGCAGTACTTC. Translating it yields CASSQGTGASSYEQYF.

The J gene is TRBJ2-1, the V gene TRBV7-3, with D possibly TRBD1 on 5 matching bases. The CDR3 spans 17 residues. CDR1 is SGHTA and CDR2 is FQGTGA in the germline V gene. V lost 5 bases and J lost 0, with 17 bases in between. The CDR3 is CASSPWGRDSSYNEQFF. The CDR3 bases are TGTGCCAGCAGCCCCTGGGGCCGTGACAGCTCCTACAATGAGCAGTTCTTC. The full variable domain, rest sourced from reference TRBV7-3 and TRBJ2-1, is GAGVSQTPSNKVTEKGKYVELRCDPISGHTALYWYRQSLGQGPEFLIYFQGTGAADDSGLPNDRFFAVRPEGSVSTLKIQRTERGDSAVYLCASSPWGRDSSYNEQFFGPGTRLTVL.

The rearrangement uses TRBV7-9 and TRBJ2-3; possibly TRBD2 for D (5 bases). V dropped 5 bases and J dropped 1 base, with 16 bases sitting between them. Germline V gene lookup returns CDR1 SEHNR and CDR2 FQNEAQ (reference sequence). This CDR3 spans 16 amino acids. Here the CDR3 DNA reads TGTGCCAGCAGCCGTCTCGGGGAACTGCGCACAGATACGCAGTATTTT. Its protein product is CASSRLGELRTDTQYF.

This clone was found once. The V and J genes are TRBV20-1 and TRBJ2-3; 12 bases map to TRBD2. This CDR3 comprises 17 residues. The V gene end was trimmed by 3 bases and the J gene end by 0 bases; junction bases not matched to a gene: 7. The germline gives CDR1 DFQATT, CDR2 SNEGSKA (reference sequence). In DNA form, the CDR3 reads TGCAGTGCTAGTCTAGCGGGGGGGCAAACTAGCACAGATACGCAGTATTTT. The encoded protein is CSASLAGGQTSTDTQYF.

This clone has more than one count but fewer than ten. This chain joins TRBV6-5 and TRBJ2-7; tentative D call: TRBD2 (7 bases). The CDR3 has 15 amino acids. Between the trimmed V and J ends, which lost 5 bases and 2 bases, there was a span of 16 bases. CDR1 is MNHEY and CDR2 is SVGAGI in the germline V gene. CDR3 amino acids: CASSPIRGATYEQYF. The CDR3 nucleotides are TGTGCCAGCAGTCCCATCCGGGGGGCAACCTACGAGCAGTACTTC.

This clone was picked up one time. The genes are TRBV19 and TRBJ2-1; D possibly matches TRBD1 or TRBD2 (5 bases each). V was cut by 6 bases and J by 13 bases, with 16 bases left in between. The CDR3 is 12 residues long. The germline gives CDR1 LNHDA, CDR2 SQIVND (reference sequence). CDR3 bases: TGTGCCAGTAGCGGGACGAGGAAATTCCAGTTCTTC. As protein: CASSGTRKFQFF.

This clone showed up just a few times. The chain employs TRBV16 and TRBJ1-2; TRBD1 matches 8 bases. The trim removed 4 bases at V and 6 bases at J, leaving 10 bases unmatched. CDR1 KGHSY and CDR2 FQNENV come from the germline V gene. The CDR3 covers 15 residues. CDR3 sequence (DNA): TGTGCCAGCAGCCTTACAAGACAGGGGTTTGATGGCTACACCTTC. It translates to CASSLTRQGFDGYTF.